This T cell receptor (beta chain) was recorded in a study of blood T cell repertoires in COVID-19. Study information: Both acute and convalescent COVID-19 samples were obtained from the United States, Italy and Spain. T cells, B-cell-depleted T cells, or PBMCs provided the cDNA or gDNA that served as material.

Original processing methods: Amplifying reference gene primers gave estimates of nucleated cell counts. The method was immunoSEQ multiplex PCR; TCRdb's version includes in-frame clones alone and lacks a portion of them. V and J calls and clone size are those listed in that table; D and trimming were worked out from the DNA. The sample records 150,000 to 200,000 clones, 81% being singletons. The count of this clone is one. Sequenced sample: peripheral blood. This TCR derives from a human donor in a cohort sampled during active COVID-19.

As DNA, the CDR3 is TGTGCCAGCAGCTTAGCGGGGGGTGCCAATGAGCAGTTCTTC. This encodes CASSLAGGANEQFF. The chain combines TRBV7-6 with TRBJ2-1; possibly TRBD2 for D (6 bases). The CDR3 is 14 residues long. CDR1 is SGHVS, CDR2 FNYEAQ, per germline. The V end lost 0 bases, the J end lost 6 bases, and 9 bases lay between the germline ends.